Included here is one T cell receptor beta chain sequence, with context. Measured with immunoSEQ multiplex PCR; TCRdb has only the in-frame clones, and not every one. The table has tens of thousands of clones, approximately 90% seen once; the top ten hold 15% to 20%. The sample comes from a study of OX40 agonist ivuxolimab in advanced cancers. For the study at large: Of the patients, three showed partial responses, one with hepatocellular carcinoma and two with cutaneous melanoma.

The germline V gene encodes CDR1 SGHTA and CDR2 FQGNSA. There are 12 residues in the CDR3. V was pared by 1 base and J by 5 bases, with 5 bases between. V gene TRBV7-2 combines with J gene TRBJ1-1; no clear D. The input for sequencing was CD4+ or CD8+ T cells sorted from blood, taken in a trial of the OX40 agonist ivuxolimab. The source of this sequence is an adult with an advanced solid tumor such as melanoma, head and neck, liver or kidney cancer. The CDR3 DNA reads TGTGCCAGCAGCTTAGTGAGAACTGAAGCTTTCTTT. Protein: CASSLVRTEAFF.